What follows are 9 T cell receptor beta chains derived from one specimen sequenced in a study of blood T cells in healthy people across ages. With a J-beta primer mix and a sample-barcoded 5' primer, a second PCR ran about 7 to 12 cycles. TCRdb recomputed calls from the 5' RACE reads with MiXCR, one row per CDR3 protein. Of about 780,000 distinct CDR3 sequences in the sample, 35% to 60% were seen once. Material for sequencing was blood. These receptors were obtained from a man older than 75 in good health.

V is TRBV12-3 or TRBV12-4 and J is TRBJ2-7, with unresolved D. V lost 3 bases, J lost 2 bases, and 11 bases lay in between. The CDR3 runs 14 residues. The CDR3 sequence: CASSFRVLAYEQYF. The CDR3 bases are TGTGCCAGCAGTTTTCGGGTCCTAGCCTACGAGCAGTACTTC.

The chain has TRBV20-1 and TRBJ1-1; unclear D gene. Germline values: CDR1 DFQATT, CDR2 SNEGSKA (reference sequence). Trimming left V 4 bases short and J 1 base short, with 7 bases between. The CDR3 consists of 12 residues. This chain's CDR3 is CSANPGNTEAFF. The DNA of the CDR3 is TGCAGTGCTAACCCGGGGAACACTGAAGCTTTCTTT.

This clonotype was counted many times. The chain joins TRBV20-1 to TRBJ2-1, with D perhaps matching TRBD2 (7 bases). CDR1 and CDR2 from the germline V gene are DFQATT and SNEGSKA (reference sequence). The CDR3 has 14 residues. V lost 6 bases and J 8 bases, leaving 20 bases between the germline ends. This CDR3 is CSAIPAGAWDEQFF. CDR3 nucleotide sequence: TGCAGTGCAATCCCGGCGGGGGCCTGGGATGAGCAGTTCTTC.

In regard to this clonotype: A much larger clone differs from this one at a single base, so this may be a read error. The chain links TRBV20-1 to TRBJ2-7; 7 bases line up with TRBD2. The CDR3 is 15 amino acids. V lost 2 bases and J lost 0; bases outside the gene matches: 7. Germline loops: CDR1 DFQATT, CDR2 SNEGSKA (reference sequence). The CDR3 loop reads CSARSSGDDSYEQYF. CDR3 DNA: TGCAGTGCTAGATCTAGCGGCGATGACTCCTACGAGCAGTACTTC.

The CDR3: CASSQDLTNEQFF. The CDR3, as DNA: TGTGCCAGCAGCCAAGATTTAACAAATGAGCAGTTCTTC. The rearrangement uses TRBV14 and TRBJ2-1; D is uncertain. The V and J ends lost 0 bases and 7 bases respectively, with 7 bases between them. The CDR3 has 13 amino acids. Germline CDR1 SGHDN, CDR2 FVKESK.

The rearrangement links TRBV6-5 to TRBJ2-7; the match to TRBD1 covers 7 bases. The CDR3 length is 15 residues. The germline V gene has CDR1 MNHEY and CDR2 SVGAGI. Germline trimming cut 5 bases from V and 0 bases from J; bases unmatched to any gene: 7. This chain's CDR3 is CASSLGGYSSYEQYF. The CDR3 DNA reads TGTGCCAGCAGTCTAGGGGGCTATAGCTCCTACGAGCAGTACTTC.

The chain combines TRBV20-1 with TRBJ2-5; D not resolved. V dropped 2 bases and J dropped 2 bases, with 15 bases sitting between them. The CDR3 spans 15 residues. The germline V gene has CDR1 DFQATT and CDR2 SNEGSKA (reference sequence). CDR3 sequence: CSARRAGSNQETQYF. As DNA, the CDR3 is TGCAGTGCTAGAAGGGCTGGTAGTAATCAAGAGACCCAGTACTTC.

The chain's CDR3 is CSAARVARDNEQFF. DNA of the CDR3: TGCAGTGCCGCTCGGGTAGCGCGTGACAATGAGCAGTTCTTC. The chain is built from TRBV20-1 and TRBJ2-1, with TRBD2 as a possible D gene (5 bases). CDR1 and CDR2 (germline): DFQATT, SNEGSKA (reference sequence). The V end was cut by 6 bases, the J end by 5 bases, with 17 bases between. The CDR3 spans 14 residues.

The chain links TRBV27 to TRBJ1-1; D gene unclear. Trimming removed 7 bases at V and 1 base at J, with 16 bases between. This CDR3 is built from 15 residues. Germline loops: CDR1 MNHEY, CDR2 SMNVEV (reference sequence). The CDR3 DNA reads TGTGCCAGCACCCTAAGTCGGCCGGAGAACACTGAAGCTTTCTTT. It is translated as CASTLSRPENTEAFF.